This T cell receptor beta chain was recovered during a study of early T cells in non-severe SARS-CoV-2 infection. Study overall: Chains were not paired, and sequencing was done on bulk RNA from unsorted whole blood.

Individually, cDNA molecules had unique molecular identifiers attached to them. TCRdb fed the 5' RACE reads into MiXCR, producing one record per CDR3 protein. The profile shows 60,000 to 70,000 distinct CDR3 sequences, approximately 5.9% of them singletons. Study-wide results and limits: Clonotype matching in VDJdb favored anti-spike CD8 responses and did not capture private and CD4 specificities.

This clonotype was counted a few times. What it binds is not known. Germline V lookup: CDR1 DFQATT, CDR2 SNEGSKA (reference sequence). The CDR3 consists of 14 residues. The trim removed 6 bases at V and 0 bases at J, leaving 8 bases unmatched. This TCR came from an adult who was a healthcare worker with PCR-confirmed SARS-CoV-2 infection or an uninfected control (not recorded which). Sequences were derived from whole blood, sampled at baseline. The V and J genes are TRBV20-1 and TRBJ2-7, with 7 bases identical to TRBD1. The CDR3 here is CSALDRAPSYEQYF. CDR3 DNA: TGCAGTGCCCTTGACAGGGCCCCCTCCTACGAGCAGTACTTC.